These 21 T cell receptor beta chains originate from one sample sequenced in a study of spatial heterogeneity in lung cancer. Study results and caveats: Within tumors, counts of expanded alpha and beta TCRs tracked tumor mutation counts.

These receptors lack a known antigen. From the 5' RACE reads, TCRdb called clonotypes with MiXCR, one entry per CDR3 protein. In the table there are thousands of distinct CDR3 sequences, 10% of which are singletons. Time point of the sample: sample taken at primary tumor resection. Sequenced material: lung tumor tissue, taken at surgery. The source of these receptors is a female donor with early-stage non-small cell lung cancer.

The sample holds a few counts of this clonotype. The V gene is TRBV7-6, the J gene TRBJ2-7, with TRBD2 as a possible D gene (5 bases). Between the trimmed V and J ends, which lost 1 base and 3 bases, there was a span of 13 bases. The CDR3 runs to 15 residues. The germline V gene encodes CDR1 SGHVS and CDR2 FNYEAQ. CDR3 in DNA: TGTGCCAGCAGCTTAGATGGTTCGGGGTTCTACGAGCAGTACTTC. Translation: CASSLDGSGFYEQYF.

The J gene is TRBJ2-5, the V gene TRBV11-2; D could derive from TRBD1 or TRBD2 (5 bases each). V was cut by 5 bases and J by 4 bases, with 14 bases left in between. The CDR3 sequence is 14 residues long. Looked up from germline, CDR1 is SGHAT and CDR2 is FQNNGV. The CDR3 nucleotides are TGTGCCAGCAGCGCAGAGGGACCGCCAGAGACCCAGTACTTC. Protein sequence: CASSAEGPPETQYF.

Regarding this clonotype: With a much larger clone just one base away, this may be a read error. The CDR3 reads CAWSAGQGSQHQHF. The CDR3 DNA sequence: TGTGCCTGGAGTGCAGGGCAGGGGAGTCAGCACCAGCATTTT. V is TRBV30 and J is TRBJ1-5, with TRBD1 as a possible D gene (6 bases). The CDR3 loop spans 14 amino acids. Germline lookup yields CDR1 GTSNPN and CDR2 SVGIG (reference sequence).

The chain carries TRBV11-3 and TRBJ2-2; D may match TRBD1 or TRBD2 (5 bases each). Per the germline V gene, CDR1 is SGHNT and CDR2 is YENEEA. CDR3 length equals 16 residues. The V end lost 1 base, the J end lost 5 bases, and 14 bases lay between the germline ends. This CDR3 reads CASSLGGKRGTGELFF. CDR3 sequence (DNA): TGTGCCAGCAGCTTAGGGGGGAAGAGAGGGACCGGGGAGCTGTTTTTT.

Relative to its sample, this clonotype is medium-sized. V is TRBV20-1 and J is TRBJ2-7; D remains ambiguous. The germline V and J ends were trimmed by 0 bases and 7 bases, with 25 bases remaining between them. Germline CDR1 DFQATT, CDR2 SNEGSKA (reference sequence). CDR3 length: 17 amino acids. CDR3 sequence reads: CSARDRGSSRSVREQYF. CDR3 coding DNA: TGCAGTGCTAGAGATCGAGGCAGTTCCAGGTCCGTAAGAGAGCAGTACTTC.

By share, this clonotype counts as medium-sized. Here the CDR3 reads CAWSPTRDTEAFF. The DNA for the CDR3 is TGTGCCTGGAGCCCCACGCGGGACACTGAAGCTTTCTTT. The chain joins TRBV30 to TRBJ1-1; the D is unclear. Per the germline V gene, CDR1 is GTSNPN and CDR2 is SVGIG (reference sequence). The CDR3 has 13 amino acids. V lost 3 bases to trimming and J lost 3 bases, with 11 bases between them.

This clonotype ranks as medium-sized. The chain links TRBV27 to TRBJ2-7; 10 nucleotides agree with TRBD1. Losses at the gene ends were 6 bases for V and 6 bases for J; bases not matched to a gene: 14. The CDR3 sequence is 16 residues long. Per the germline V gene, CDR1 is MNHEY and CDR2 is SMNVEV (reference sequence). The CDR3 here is CASSYRPPGTGAEQYF. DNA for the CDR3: TGTGCCAGCAGCTATCGCCCGCCCGGGACAGGGGCCGAGCAGTACTTC.

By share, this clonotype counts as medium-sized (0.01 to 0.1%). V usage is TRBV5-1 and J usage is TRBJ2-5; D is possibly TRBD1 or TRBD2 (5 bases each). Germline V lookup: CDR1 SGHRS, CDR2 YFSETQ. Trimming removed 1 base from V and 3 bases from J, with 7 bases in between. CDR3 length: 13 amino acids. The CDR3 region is CASSLLGEETQYF. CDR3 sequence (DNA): TGCGCCAGCAGCTTGTTGGGGGAAGAGACCCAGTACTTC. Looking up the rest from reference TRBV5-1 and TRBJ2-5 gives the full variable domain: KAGVTQTPRYLIKTRGQQVTLSCSPISGHRSVSWYQQTPGQGLQFLFEYFSETQRNKGNFPGRFSGRQFSNSRSEMNVSTLELGDSALYLCASSLLGEETQYFGPGTRLLVL.

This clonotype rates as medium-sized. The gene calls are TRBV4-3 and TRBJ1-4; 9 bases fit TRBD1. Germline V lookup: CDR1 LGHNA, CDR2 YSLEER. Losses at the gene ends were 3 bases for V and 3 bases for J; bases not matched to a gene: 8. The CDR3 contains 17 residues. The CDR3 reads CASSHKQRQGANEKLFF. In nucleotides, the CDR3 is TGCGCCAGCAGCCACAAACAACGACAGGGGGCTAATGAAAAACTGTTTTTT.

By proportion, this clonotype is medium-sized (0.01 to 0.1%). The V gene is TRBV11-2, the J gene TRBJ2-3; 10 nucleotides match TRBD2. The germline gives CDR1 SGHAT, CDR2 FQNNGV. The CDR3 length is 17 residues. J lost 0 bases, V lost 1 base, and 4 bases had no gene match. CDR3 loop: CASSLVVAGGSTDTQYF. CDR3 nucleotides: TGTGCCAGCAGCTTAGTGGTAGCGGGGGGTAGCACAGATACGCAGTATTTT.

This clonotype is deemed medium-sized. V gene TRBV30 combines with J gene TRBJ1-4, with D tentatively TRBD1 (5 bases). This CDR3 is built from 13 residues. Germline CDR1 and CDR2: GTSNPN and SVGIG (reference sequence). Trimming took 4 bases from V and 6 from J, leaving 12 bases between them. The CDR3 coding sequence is TGTGCCTGGACCCCCTGGGGGGATGAAAAACTGTTTTTT. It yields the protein CAWTPWGDEKLFF.

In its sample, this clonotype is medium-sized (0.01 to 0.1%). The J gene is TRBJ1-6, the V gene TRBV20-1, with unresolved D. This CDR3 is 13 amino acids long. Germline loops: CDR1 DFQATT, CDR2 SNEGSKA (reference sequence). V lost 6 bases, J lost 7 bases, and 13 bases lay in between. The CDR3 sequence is CSAEAPGNSPLHF. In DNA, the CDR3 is TGCAGTGCCGAGGCTCCGGGGAATTCACCCCTCCACTTT.

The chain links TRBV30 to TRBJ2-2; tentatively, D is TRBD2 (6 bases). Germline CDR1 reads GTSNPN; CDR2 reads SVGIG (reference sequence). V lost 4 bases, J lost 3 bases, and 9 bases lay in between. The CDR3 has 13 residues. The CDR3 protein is CAWTGLDTGELFF. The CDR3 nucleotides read TGTGCCTGGACGGGACTTGACACCGGGGAGCTGTTTTTT. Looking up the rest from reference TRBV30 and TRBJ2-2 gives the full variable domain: SQTIHQWPATLVQPVGSPLSLECTVEGTSNPNLYWYRQAAGRGLQLLFYSVGIGQISSEVPQNLSASRPQDRQFILSSKKLLLSDSGFYLCAWTGLDTGELFFGEGSRLTVL.

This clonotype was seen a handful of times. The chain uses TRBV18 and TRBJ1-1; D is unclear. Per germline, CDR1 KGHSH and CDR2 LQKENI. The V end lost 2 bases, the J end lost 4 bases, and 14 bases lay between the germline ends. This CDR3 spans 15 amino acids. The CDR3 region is CASSPMEALGTEAFF. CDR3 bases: TGTGCCAGCTCACCAATGGAGGCTTTAGGCACTGAAGCTTTCTTT.

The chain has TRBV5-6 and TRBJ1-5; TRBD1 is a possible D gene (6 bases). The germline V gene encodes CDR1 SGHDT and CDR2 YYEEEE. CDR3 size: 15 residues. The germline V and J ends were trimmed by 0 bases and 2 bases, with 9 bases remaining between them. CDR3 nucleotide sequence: TGTGCCAGCAGCTTGGCCCCAGGGGGCAATCAGCCCCAGCATTTT. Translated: CASSLAPGGNQPQHF.

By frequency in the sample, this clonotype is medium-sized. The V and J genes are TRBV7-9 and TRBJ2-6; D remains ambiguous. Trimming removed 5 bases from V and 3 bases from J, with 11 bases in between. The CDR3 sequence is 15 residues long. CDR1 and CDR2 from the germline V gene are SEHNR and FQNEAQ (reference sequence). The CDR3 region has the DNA TGTGCCAGCAGCACTGGTAGTTTTGGGGCCAACGTCCTGACTTTC. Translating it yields CASSTGSFGANVLTF. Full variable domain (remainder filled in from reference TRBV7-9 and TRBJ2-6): DTGVSQNPRHKITKRGQNVTFRCDPISEHNRLYWYRQTLGQGPEFLTYFQNEAQLEKSRLLSDRFSAERPKGSFSTLEIQRTEQGDSAMYLCASSTGSFGANVLTFGAGSRLTVL.

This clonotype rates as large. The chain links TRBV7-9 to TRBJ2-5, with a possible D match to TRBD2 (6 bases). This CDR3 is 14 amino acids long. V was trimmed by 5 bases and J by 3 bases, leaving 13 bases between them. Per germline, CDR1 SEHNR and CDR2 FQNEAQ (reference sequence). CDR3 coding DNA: TGTGCCAGCAGCCTGACGGGACTTAAAGAGACCCAGTACTTC. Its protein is CASSLTGLKETQYF.

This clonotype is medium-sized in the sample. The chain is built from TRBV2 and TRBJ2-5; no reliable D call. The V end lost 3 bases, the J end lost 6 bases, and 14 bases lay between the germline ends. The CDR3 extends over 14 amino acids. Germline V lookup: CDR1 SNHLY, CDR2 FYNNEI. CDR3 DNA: TGTGCCAGCAGTGAGTCTGCGGCCTGGCAGACCCAGTACTTC. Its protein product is CASSESAAWQTQYF. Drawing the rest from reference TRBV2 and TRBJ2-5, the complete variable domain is EPEVTQTPSHQVTQMGQEVILRCVPISNHLYFYWYRQILGQKVEFLVSFYNNEISEKSEIFDDQFSVERPDGSNFTLKIRSTKLEDSAMYFCASSESAAWQTQYFGPGTRLLVL.

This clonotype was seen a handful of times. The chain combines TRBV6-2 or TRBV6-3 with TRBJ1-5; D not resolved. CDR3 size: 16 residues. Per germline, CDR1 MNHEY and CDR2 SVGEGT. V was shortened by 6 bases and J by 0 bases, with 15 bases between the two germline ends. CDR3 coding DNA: TGTGCCAGCAGCCCCCCGTTTCGTTCTAGCAATCAGCCCCAGCATTTT. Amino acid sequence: CASSPPFRSSNQPQHF.

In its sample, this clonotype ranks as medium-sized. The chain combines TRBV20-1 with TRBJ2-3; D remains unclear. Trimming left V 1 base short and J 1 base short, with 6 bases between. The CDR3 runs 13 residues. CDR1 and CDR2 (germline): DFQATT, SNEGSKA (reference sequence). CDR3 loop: CSARASGTDTQYF. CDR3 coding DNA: TGCAGTGCTAGAGCTTCTGGCACAGATACGCAGTATTTT.

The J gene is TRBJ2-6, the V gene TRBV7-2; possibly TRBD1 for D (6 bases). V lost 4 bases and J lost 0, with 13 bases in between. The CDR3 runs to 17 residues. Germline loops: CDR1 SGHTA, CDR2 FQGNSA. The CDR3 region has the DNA TGTGCCAGCAGCTCGCCAACAGGGAGCTCTGGGGCCAACGTCCTGACTTTC. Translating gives CASSSPTGSSGANVLTF.